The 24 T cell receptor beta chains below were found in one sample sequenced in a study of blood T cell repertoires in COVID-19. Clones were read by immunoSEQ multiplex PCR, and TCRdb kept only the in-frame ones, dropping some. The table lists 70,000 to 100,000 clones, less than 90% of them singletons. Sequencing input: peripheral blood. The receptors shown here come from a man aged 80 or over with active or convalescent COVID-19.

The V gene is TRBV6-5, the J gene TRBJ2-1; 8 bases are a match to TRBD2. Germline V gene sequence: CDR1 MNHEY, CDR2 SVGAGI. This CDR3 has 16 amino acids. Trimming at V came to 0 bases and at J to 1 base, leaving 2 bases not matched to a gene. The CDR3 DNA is TGTGCCAGCAGTTACTCCCAGCGGGAGTCCTACAATGAGCAGTTCTTC. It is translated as CASSYSQRESYNEQFF.

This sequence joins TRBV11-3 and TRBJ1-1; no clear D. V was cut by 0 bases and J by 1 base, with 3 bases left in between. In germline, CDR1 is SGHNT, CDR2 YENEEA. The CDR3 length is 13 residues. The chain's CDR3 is CASSLDGNTEAFF. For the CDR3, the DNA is TGTGCCAGCAGCTTAGACGGGAACACTGAAGCTTTCTTT.

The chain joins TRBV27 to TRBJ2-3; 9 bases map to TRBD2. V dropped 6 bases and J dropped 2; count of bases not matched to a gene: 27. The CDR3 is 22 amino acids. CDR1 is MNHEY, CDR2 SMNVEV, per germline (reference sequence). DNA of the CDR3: TGTGCCAGCAGCTTAACTAGGGAAGGTACAGCGGGAGGCCTAATCATCACAGATACGCAGTATTTT. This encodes CASSLTREGTAGGLIITDTQYF.

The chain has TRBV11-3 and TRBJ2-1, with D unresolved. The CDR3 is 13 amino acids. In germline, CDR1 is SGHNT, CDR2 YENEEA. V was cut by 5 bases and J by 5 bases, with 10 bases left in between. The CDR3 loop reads CASSVRENNEQFF. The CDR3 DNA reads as TGTGCCAGCAGCGTCCGAGAGAACAATGAGCAGTTCTTC.

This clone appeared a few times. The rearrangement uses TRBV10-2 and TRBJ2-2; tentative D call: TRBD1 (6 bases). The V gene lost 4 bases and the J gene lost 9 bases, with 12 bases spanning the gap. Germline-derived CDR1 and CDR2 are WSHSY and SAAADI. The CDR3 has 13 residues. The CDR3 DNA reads TGCGCCAGCAGTGCAGGGACACCTCGGGAGCTGTTTTTT. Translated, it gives CASSAGTPRELFF.

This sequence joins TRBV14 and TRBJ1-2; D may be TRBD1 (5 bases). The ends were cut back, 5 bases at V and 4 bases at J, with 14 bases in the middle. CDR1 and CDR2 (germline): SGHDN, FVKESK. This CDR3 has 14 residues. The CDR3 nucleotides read TGTGCCAGCAGCTACGGGGGGAGCCCCTATGGCTACACCTTC. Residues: CASSYGGSPYGYTF.

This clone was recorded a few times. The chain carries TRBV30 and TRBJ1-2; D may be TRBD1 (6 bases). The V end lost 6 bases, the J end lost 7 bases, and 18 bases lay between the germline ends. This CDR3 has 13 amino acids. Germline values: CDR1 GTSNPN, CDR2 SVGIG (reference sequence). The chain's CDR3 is CACPLRAGVGYTF. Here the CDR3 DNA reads TGTGCCTGCCCCCTTCGCGCAGGGGTTGGCTACACCTTC.

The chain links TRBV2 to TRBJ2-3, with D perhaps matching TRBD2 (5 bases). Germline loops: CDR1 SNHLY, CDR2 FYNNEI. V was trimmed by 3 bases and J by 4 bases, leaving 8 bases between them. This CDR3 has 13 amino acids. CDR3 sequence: CASSDGIADTQYF. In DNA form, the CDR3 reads TGTGCCAGCAGTGACGGGATAGCAGATACGCAGTATTTT. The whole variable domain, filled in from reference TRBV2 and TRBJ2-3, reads EPEVTQTPSHQVTQMGQEVILRCVPISNHLYFYWYRQILGQKVEFLVSFYNNEISEKSEIFDDQFSVERPDGSNFTLKIRSTKLEDSAMYFCASSDGIADTQYFGPGTRLTVL.

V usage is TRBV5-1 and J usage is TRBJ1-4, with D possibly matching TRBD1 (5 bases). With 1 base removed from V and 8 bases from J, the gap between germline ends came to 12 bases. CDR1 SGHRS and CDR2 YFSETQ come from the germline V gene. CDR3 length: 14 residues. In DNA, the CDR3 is TGCGCCAGCAGCTTGCCAGGGCCGGAAGAAAAACTGTTTTTT. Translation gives CASSLPGPEEKLFF.

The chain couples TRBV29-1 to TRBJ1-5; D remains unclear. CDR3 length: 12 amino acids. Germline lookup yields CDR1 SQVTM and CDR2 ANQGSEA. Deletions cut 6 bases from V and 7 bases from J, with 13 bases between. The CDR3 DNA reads TGCAGCGTAGTCATCGCGGGACAGCCCCAGCATTTT. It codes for CSVVIAGQPQHF.

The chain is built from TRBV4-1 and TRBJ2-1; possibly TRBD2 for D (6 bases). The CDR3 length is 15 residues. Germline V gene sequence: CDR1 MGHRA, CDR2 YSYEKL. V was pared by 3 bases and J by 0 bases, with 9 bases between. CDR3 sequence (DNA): TGCGCCAGCAGCCAGGAGGGGAGCTCCTACAATGAGCAGTTCTTC. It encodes CASSQEGSSYNEQFF.

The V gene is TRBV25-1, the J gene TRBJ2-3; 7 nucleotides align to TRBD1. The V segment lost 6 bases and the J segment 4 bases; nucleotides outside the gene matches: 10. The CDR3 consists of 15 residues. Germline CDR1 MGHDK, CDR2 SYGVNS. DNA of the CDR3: TGTGCCAGCAGCCCCCGACAGGGTCGGGCAGATACGCAGTATTTT. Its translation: CASSPRQGRADTQYF.

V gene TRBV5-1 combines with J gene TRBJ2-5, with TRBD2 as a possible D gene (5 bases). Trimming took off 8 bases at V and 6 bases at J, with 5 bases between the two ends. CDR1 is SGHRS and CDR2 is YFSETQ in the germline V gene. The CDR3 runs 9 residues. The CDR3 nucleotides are TGCGCCAGGACTAAGACCCAGTACTTC. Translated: CARTKTQYF.

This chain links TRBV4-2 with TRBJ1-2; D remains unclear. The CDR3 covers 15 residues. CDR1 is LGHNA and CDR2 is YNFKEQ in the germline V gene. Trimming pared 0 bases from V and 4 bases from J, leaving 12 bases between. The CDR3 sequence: CASSQEGVWGYGYTF. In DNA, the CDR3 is TGTGCCAGCAGCCAAGAGGGAGTGTGGGGCTATGGCTACACCTTC.

CDR3 amino acids: CASSLGDRESTDTQYF. The CDR3 bases are TGCGCCAGCAGCTTGGGCGACAGGGAAAGCACAGATACGCAGTATTTT. The chain carries TRBV5-1 and TRBJ2-3; 7 bases agree with TRBD1. V gave up 0 bases and J gave up 0 bases; unmatched junction bases: 4. CDR1 SGHRS and CDR2 YFSETQ come from the germline V gene. This CDR3 contains 16 residues.

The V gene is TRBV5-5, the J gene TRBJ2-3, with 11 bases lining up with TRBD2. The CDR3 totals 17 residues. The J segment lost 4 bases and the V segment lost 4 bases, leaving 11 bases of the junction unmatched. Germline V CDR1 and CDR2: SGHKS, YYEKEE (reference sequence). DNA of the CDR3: TGTGCCAGCAGCCCCGGGGGTAGCGGGAGGGCCTCAGATACGCAGTATTTT. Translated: CASSPGGSGRASDTQYF.

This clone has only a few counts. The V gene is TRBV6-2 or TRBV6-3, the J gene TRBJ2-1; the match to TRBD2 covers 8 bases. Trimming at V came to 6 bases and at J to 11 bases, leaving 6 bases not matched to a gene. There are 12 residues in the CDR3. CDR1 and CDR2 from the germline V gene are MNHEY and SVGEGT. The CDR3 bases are TGTGCCAGCAGCCGGACTAGCCCGAAGCAGTTCTTC. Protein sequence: CASSRTSPKQFF.

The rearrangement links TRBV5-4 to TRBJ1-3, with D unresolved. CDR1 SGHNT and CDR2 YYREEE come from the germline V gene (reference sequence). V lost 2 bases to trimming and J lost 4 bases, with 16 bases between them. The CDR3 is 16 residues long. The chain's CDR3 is CASSLKPGSSGNTIYF. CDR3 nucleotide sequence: TGTGCCAGCAGCTTAAAACCGGGGTCCTCGGGAAACACCATATATTTT.

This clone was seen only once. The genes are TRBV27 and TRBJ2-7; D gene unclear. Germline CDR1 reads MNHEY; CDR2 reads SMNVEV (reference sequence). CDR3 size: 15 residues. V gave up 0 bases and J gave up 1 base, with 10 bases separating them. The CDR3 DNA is TGTGCCAGCAGTTTATCGAATGCGGCGTCCTACGAGCAGTACTTC. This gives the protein CASSLSNAASYEQYF.

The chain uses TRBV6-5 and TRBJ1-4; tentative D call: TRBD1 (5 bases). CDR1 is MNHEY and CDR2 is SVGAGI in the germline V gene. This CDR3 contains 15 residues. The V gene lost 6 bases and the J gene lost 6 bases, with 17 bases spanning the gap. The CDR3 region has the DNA TGTGCCAGCAGGGTCGGGGGGACTAGGGATGAAAAACTGTTTTTT. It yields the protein CASRVGGTRDEKLFF.

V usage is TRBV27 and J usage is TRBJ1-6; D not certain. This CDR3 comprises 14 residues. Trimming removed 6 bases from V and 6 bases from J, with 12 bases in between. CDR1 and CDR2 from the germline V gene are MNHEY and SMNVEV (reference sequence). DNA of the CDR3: TGTGCCAGCAGCCAAGACGGGAGTAATTCACCCCTCCACTTT. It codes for CASSQDGSNSPLHF.

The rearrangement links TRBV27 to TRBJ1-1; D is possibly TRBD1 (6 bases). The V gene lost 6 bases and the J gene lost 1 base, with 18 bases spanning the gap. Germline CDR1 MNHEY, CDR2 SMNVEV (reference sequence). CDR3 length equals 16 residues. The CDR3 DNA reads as TGTGCCAGCAGACAAACACAGGGCGACGGGAACACTGAAGCTTTCTTT. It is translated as CASRQTQGDGNTEAFF.

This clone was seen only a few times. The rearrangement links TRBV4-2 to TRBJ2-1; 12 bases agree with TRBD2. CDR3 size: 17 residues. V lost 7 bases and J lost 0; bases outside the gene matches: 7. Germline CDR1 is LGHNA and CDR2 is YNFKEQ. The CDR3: CASTSSTSGSSYNEQFF. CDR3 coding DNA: TGTGCCAGCACTTCATCGACTAGCGGGAGCTCCTACAATGAGCAGTTCTTC.

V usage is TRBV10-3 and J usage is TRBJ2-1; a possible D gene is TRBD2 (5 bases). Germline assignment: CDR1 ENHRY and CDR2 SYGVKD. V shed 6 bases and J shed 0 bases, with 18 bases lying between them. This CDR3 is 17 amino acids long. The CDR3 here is CAISPTGVGSSYNEQFF. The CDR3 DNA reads TGTGCCATCAGCCCGACCGGTGTGGGGAGCTCCTACAATGAGCAGTTCTTC.